These T cell receptor beta chains were read from a single sample in a study of T-cell reconstitution after alpha-beta-depleted transplantation in children. TCRdb processed the PCR reads anew with MiXCR; each CDR3 protein has one entry. The table includes about 500,000 distinct CDR3 sequences, 30% to 35% detected once. The material sequenced was PBMCs from the stem cell graft donor, taken from the stem cell graft. All receptors come from a human donor who donated a stem cell graft to a child with aplastic anemia. CDR3s include the opening cysteine and the closing phenylalanine or tryptophan. Fields, in order: D gene, V gene, clone size, J gene, CDR3 protein, CDR3 DNA. A D gene is named only where the DNA matches it firmly. Size values are once, few and many counts, or a class for expanded clones, and some rows have none.

D: TRBD2
V: TRBV6-1
size: .
J: TRBJ2-3
CDR3: CASSKSGMSTDTQYF
DNA: TGTGCCAGCAGCAAAAGCGGGATGAGCACAGATACGCAGTATTTT

D: TRBD2
V: TRBV13
size: few
J: TRBJ2-1
CDR3: CASSLAGKGLAYSNEQFF
DNA: TGTGCCAGCAGCTTAGCCGGAAAGGGACTAGCGTACTCCAATGAGCAGTTCTTC

D: .
V: TRBV28
size: .
J: TRBJ2-2
CDR3: CASAALGGVGTGELFF
DNA: TGTGCCAGCGCAGCCCTGGGGGGAGTAGGAACCGGGGAGCTGTTTTTT

D: TRBD2
V: TRBV20-1
size: .
J: TRBJ2-5
CDR3: CSALETSGRWTQYF
DNA: TGCAGTGCCTTAGAGACTAGCGGGAGGTGGACCCAGTACTTC

D: .
V: TRBV5-4
size: .
J: TRBJ2-5
CDR3: CASSLLQGPETQYF
DNA: TGTGCCAGCAGCTTGCTTCAGGGGCCAGAGACCCAGTACTTC

D: TRBD1
V: TRBV30
size: .
J: TRBJ1-4
CDR3: CAWRPRGQGKEKLFF
DNA: TGTGCCTGGCGGCCGAGAGGACAGGGAAAAGAAAAACTGTTTTTT

D: .
V: TRBV28
size: .
J: TRBJ1-5
CDR3: CASTVLDSDNQPQHF
DNA: TGTGCCAGCACTGTATTGGACAGCGACAATCAGCCCCAGCATTTT

D: .
V: TRBV29-1
size: few
J: TRBJ1-2
CDR3: CSVVRATHGDGSNGYTF
DNA: TGCAGCGTTGTTCGGGCCACCCACGGAGACGGTTCAAATGGCTACACCTTC

D: .
V: TRBV12-3/TRBV12-4
size: few
J: TRBJ1-4
CDR3: CASSFETPSGEKLFF
DNA: TGTGCCAGCAGTTTCGAGACCCCGTCCGGAGAAAAACTGTTTTTT

D: .
V: TRBV28
size: few
J: TRBJ2-1
CDR3: CASQLRLNEQFF
DNA: TGTGCCAGCCAGCTGCGGCTCAATGAGCAGTTCTTC